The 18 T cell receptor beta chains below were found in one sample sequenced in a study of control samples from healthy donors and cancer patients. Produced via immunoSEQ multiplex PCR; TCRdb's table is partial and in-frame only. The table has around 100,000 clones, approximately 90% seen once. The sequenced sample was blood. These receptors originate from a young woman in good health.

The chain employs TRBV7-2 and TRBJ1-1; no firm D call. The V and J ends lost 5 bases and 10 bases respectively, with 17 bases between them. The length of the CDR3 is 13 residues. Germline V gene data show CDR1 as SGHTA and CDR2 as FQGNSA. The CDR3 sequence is CASSLRQAKGAFF. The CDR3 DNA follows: TGTGCCAGCAGCCTTCGACAAGCCAAGGGAGCTTTCTTT.

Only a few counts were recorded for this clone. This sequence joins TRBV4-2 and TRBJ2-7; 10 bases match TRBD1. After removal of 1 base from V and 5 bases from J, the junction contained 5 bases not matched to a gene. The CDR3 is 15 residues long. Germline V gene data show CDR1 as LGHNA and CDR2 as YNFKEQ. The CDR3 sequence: CASSQVGTGVHEQYF. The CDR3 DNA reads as TGTGCCAGCAGCCAAGTCGGGACAGGGGTCCACGAGCAGTACTTC.

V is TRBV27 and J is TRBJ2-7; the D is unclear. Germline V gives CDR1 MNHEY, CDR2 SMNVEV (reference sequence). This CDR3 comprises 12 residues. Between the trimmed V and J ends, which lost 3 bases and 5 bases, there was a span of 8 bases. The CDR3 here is CASSFLGDEQYF. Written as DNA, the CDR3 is TGTGCCAGCAGTTTTTTGGGTGACGAGCAGTACTTC.

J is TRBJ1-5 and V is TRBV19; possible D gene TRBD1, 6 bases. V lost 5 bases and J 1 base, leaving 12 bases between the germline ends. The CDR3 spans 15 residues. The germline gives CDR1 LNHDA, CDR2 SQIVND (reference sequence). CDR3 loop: CASSHGTRSNQPQHF. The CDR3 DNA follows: TGTGCCAGTAGTCACGGGACAAGAAGCAATCAGCCCCAGCATTTT.

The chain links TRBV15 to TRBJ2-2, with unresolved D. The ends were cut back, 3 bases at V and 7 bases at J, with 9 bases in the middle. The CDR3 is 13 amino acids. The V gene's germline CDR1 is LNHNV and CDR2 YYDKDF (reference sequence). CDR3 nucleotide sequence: TGTGCCACCAGCAGGGTTAAGAGCGGGGAGCTGTTTTTT. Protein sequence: CATSRVKSGELFF.

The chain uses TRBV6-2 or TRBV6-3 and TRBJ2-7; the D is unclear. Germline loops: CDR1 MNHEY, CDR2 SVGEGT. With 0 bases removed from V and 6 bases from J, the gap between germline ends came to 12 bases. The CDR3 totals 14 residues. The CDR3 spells CASSYSIVAAEQYF. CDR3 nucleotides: TGTGCCAGCAGTTACTCGATTGTAGCCGCCGAGCAGTACTTC.

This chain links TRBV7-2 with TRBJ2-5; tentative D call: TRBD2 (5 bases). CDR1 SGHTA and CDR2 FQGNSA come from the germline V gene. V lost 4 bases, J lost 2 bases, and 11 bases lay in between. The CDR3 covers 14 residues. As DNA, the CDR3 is TGTGCCAGCAGCTCCCCGGGGAGTCAAGAGACCCAGTACTTC. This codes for CASSSPGSQETQYF. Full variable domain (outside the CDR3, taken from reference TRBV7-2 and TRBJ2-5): GAGVSQSPSNKVTEKGKDVELRCDPISGHTALYWYRQSLGQGLEFLIYFQGNSAPDKSGLPSDRFSAERTGGSVSTLTIQRTQQEDSAVYLCASSSPGSQETQYFGPGTRLLVL.

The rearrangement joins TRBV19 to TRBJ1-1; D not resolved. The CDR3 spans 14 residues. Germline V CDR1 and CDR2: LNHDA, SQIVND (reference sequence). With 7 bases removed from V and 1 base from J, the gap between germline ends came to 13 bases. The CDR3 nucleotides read TGTGCCAGTAACGGTAGGTCTGAGAACACTGAAGCTTTCTTT. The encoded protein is CASNGRSENTEAFF.

The CDR3 coding sequence is TGTGCCAGCGCATCAACCTTAGGCTCGGGCGTCGGTGGCTACACCTTC. Protein: CASASTLGSGVGGYTF. The chain has TRBV28 and TRBJ1-2; no firm D call. The CDR3 sequence is 16 residues long. CDR1 is MDHEN, CDR2 SYDVKM, per germline. V shed 8 bases and J shed 7 bases, with 26 bases lying between them.

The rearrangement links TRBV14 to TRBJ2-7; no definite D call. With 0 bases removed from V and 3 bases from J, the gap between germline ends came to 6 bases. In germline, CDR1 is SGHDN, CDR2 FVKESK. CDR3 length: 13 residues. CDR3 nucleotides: TGTGCCAGCAGCCAAGATTCCAGCTACGAGCAGTACTTC. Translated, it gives CASSQDSSYEQYF.

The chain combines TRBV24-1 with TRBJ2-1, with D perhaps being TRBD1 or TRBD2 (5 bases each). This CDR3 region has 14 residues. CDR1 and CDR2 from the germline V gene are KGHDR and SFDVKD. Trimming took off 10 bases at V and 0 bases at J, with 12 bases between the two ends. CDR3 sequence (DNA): TGTGCCACGGGGGATCCGAGCTCCTACAATGAGCAGTTCTTC. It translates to CATGDPSSYNEQFF.

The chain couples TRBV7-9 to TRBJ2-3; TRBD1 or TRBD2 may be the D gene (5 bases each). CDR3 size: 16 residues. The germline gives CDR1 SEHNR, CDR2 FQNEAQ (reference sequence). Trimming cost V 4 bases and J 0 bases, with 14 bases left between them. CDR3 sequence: CASSSLRGSSTDTQYF. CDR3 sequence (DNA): TGTGCCAGCAGCTCACTGAGGGGATCTAGCACAGATACGCAGTATTTT.

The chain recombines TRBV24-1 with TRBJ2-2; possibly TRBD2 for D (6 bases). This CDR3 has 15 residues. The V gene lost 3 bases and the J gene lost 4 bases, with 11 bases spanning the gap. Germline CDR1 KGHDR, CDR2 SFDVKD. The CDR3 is CATSDGGRVTGELFF. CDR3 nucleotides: TGTGCCACCAGTGATGGAGGGCGGGTCACCGGGGAGCTGTTTTTT.

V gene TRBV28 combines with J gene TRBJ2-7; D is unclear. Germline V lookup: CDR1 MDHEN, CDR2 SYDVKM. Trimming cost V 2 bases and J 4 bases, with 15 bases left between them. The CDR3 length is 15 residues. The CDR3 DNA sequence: TGTGCCAGCAGTTTACCTGCACCCTCTATGTACGAGCAGTACTTC. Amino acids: CASSLPAPSMYEQYF.

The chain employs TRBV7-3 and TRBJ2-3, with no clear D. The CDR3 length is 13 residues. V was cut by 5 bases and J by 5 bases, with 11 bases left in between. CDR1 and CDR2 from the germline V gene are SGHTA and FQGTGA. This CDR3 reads CASSPIAVDTQYF. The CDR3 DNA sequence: TGTGCCAGCAGCCCCATCGCTGTAGATACGCAGTATTTT.

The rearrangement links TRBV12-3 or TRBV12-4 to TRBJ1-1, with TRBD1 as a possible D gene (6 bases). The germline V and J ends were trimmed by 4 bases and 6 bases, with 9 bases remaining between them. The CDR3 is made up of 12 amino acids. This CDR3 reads CASSSTGPEAFF. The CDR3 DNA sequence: TGTGCCAGCAGTTCGACAGGACCTGAAGCTTTCTTT.

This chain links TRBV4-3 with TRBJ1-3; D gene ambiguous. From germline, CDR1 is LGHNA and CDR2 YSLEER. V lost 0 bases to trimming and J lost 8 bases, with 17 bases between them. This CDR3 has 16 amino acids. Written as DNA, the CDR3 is TGCGCCAGCAGCCAAGATGCACACACAAAGGCGGACACCATATATTTT. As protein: CASSQDAHTKADTIYF.

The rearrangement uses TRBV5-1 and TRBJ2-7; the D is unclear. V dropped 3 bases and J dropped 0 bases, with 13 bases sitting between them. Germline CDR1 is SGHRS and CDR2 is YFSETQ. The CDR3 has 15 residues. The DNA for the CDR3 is TGCGCCAGCAGCTACGGACCCAATCCCTCCTACGAGCAGTACTTC. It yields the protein CASSYGPNPSYEQYF.